The entry that follows covers one TCR beta chain sequence. Its target is not known. The sample carries other DNA sequences with the same CDR3. Trimming cost V 0 bases and J 0 bases, with 9 bases left between them. Germline V gene sequence: CDR1 MGHRA, CDR2 YSYEKL. This CDR3 spans 16 amino acids. These data belong to a study of shared clonotypes between healthy human individuals. For the study at large: In total, the donors were a couple of women and a few men aged 18 to 49. The study, taken as a whole, reports: Across subsets, estimated richness was generally greater for naive than for memory populations. The rarefaction results pointed to incomplete sorted-subset sequencing despite large depth.

As processed by the authors: Junction-only sequences without quality scores were provided by ImmunoSEQ, so filtering was different. Assay: immunoSEQ multiplex PCR; the TCRdb copy retains only in-frame clones and omits some. The DNA gave D and trimming, while V, J and clone size come from that table. The sample has over a million clones, around 78% seen once. The specimen sequenced was memory CD4+ T cells from PBMCs. Sample subset: CD45RA-negative fraction. The sequence was collected from a man between 18 and 29 years old in good health. Some clones in this sample may be carry-over from other donors' samples. This sequence joins TRBV4-1 and TRBJ2-1; D is unresolved. Here the CDR3 DNA reads TGCGCCAGCAGCCAAGAAGGACGATCCTCCTACAATGAGCAGTTCTTC. This codes for CASSQEGRSSYNEQFF.